The entry that follows covers one T cell receptor (beta chain) sequence. Its antigen specificity is not known. One base away there is no much larger clone; base qualities are not given. These data are taken from a study of blood T cell repertoires in COVID-19 (dated by TCRdb to 2020 to 2021). About the full investigation: Samples covering the acute and convalescent phases of COVID-19 were provided by collaborators in the United States, Italy and Spain. The prospective study material was composed of cDNA or gDNA derived from T cells, B-cell-depleted T cells, or PBMCs. Deeply sampled blood TCRbeta repertoires from subjects exposed to, actively infected with, or recovered from COVID-19 were included in the dataset. The repertoires were made available in a free public database intended to serve as a resource for research on the immune response to SARS-CoV-2. The samples were drawn from the first 160 participants of the ongoing ImmuneRACE study and from some 1,300 subjects provided by 6 global collaborators. A de-identified subject ID, COVID-19 status, age in years and sex were almost always included in the sample metadata. Where available, HLA class I and class II types were taken from metadata supplied by the sample provider and were not determined by assay-based typing. Here is what the overall study found, with its caveats: The amount of clinical and demographic metadata varied by source and participant and was provided uncurated.

Whole blood was collected in K2EDTA tubes by collaborating institutions according to the institutions' own protocols. For TCRbeta analysis, collaborators shipped samples as frozen whole blood, isolated PBMCs, or DNA extracted from either of those sample types. From the cysteine up to the phenylalanine, the CDR3 has a length of 14 residues. The entry retains the CDR3 DNA only, 42 bases that are in frame from base 1. V loses 4 bases at its end and J loses 5 bases; junction bases beyond the gene matches: 7. The CDR1 and CDR2 encoded by the germline V gene (reference sequence) are MNHEY and SMNVEV. TCRbeta CDR3 regions were amplified from genomic DNA using the immunoSEQ Assay, a bias-controlled multiplex PCR. The published analysis was carried out like this. Within the assay, amplification of reference gene primers was used to estimate how many nucleated cells each sample contained. To quantify the absolute abundance of each unique TCRbeta CDR3 rearrangement, sequence reads were collapsed and filtered. For each sample, productive Simpson clonality was calculated as the square root of Simpson's diversity index over productive rearrangements. The table was pulled from immuneACCESS by TCRdb, which kept in-frame rearrangements only. Such tables lose some clones; where checked, under half of the loss comes from unresolved V genes, and the rest has no known cause. That table furnishes V, J and clone size, whereas the DNA furnished D and trimming. The sample yields about 67,000 clones; over 70% were counted once. The ten largest clonotypes hold around 7.9% of the sample.

The TCR sequence derives from a man aged 50 to 59 with active COVID-19. The sample was peripheral blood. The sequence links TRBV27 to TRBJ1-1, with 7 bases matching TRBD1. The DNA is TGTGCCAGCAGTTCCCGACAGGGTAGGACTGAAGCTTTCTTT. Its protein is CASSSRQGRTEAFF.